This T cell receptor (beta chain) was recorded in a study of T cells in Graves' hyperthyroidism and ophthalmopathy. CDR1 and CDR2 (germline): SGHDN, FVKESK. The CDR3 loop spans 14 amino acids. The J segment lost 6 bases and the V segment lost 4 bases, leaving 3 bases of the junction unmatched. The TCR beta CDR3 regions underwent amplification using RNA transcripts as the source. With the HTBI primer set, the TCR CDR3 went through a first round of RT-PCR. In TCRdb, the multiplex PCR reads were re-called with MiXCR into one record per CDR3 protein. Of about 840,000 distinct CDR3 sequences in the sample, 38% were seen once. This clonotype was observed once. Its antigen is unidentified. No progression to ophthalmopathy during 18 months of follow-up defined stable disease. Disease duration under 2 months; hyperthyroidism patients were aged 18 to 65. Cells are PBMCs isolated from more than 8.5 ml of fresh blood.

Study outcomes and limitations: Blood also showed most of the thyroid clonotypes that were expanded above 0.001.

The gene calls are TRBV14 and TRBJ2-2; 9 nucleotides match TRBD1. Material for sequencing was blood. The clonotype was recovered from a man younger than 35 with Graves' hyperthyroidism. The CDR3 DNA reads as TGTGCCAGCAGCCGGGACAGGGTATCCGGGGAGCTGTTTTTT. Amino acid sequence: CASSRDRVSGELFF.